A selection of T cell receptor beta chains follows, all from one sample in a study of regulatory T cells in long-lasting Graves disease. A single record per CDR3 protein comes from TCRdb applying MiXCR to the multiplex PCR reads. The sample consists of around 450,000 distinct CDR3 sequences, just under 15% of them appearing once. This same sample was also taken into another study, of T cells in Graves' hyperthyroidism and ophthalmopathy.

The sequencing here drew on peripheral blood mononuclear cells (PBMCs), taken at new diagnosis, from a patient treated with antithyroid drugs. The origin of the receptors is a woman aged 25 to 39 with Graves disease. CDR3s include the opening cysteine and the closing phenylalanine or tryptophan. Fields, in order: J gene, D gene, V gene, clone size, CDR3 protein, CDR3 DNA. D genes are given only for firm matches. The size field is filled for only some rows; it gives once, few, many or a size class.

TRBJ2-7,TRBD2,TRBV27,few,CASSLRLANYEQYF,TGTGCCAGCAGTTTACGACTAGCGAACTACGAGCAGTACTTC
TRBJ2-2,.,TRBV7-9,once,CASSHPGGHRGPNTGELFF,TGTGCCAGCAGCCACCCCGGGGGACACCGAGGACCGAACACCGGGGAGCTGTTTTTT
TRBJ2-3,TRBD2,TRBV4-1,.,CASSQEREVSYTDTQYF,TGCGCCAGCAGCCAAGAACGGGAGGTTTCTTACACAGATACGCAGTATTTT
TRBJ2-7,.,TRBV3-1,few,CASSARVTYEQYF,TGTGCCAGCAGTGCTAGAGTTACCTACGAGCAGTACTTC
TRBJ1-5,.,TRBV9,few,CASSVGSGLTQPQHF,TGTGCCAGCAGCGTAGGGTCAGGGCTGACTCAGCCCCAGCATTTT
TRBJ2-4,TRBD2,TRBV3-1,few,CASSPSGGTLAKNIQYF,TGTGCCAGCAGCCCGTCGGGGGGGACACTAGCCAAAAACATTCAGTACTTC
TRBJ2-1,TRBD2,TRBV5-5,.,CASSVPGTSGNNEQFF,TGTGCCAGCAGCGTGCCTGGGACTAGCGGTAACAATGAGCAGTTCTTC
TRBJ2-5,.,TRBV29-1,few,CSVEGGTEKQETQYF,TGCAGCGTTGAAGGAGGGACCGAGAAACAAGAGACCCAGTACTTC
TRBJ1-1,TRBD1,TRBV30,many,CAWVGGQTTEAFF,TGTGCCTGGGTTGGGGGACAGACCACTGAAGCTTTCTTT
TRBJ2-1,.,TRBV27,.,CASTFNPLVYEQFF,TGTGCCAGCACTTTTAATCCACTAGTCTATGAGCAGTTCTTC
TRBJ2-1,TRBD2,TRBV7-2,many,CARTSGRVYEQFF,TGTGCCAGAACTAGCGGGAGAGTATATGAGCAGTTCTTC
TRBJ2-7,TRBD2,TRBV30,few,CAWSDKTSETYEQYF,TGTGCCTGGAGTGATAAGACTAGCGAAACCTACGAGCAGTACTTC
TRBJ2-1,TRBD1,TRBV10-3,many,CAITPGGTGGSEQFF,TGTGCCATCACCCCGGGGGGGACAGGGGGCAGTGAGCAGTTCTTC
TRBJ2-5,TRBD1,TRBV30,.,CAWSSGTGVETQYF,TGTGCCTGGAGTTCCGGGACAGGAGTAGAGACCCAGTACTTC
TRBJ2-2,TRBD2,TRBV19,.,CASSIVTLAVNTGELFF,TGTGCCAGTAGTATAGTGACGCTAGCGGTAAACACCGGGGAGCTGTTTTTT
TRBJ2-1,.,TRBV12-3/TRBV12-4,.,CASTIGETYNEQFF,TGTGCCAGCACCATAGGGGAGACCTACAATGAGCAGTTCTTC
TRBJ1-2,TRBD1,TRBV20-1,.,CSAKRQGYGYTF,TGCAGTGCCAAAAGACAGGGCTATGGCTACACCTTC
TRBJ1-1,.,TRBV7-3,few,CASSSDPLNTEAFF,TGTGCCAGCAGCTCGGACCCTTTGAACACTGAAGCTTTCTTT
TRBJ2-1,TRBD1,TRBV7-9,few,CASSTKTRDRGHEQFF,TGTGCCAGCAGCACAAAAACCCGGGACAGGGGACATGAGCAGTTCTTC
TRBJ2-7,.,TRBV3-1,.,CASSQFSGIDEQYF,TGTGCCAGCAGCCAATTTTCAGGGATCGACGAGCAGTACTTC
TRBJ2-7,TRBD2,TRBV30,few,CAWRPGLAGGAYGEYF,TGTGCCTGGAGACCGGGACTAGCGGGAGGAGCCTACGGGGAGTACTTC
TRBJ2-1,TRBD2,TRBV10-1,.,CASSAGLAGENEQFF,TGCGCCAGCAGTGCTGGGCTAGCGGGAGAAAATGAGCAGTTCTTC
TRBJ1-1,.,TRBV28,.,CASFLPNNTEAFF,TGTGCCAGCTTCCTGCCGAACAACACTGAAGCTTTCTTT
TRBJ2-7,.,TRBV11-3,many,CASSLDSEQYF,TGTGCCAGCAGCTTAGATTCCGAGCAGTACTTC
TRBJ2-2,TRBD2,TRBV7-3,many,CASSLKRRLAGNTGELFF,TGTGCCAGCAGCTTAAAGCGCCGGCTAGCGGGAAACACCGGGGAGCTGTTTTTT
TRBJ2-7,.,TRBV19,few,CASSFRDAYEQYF,TGTGCCAGTAGTTTCAGGGACGCCTACGAGCAGTACTTC
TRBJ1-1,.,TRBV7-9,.,CASSLAGAPAFF,TGTGCCAGCAGCTTAGCGGGGGCGCCGGCTTTCTTT
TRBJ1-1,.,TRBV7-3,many,CASSLENSGRDTEAFF,TGTGCCAGCAGCTTAGAGAATAGTGGGCGCGACACTGAAGCTTTCTTT
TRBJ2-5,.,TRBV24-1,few,CATSDSFRETQYF,TGTGCCACCAGTGATTCCTTCAGGGAGACCCAGTACTTC
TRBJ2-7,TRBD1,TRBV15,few,CATSREVTGGSYEQYF,TGTGCCACCAGCAGAGAGGTGACAGGGGGCTCCTACGAGCAGTACTTC
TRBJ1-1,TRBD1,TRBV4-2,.,CASSQVRQGDTEAFF,TGTGCCAGCAGCCAAGTTAGACAGGGGGACACTGAAGCTTTCTTT
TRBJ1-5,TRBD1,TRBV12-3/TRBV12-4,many,CASSPRQGNNQPQHF,TGTGCCAGCAGCCCCCGACAGGGCAACAATCAGCCCCAGCATTTT
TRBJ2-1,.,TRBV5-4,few,CASSQDQGLGNEQFF,TGTGCCAGCAGCCAAGATCAGGGATTAGGGAATGAGCAGTTCTTC
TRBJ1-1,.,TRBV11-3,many,CASSLRGEAFF,TGTGCCAGCAGCTTGAGGGGTGAAGCTTTCTTT
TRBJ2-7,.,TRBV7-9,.,CASSHADGEQYF,TGTGCCAGCAGTCACGCGGACGGCGAGCAGTACTTC
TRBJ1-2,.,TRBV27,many,CASSSNRNYGYTF,TGTGCCAGCAGTTCGAACAGGAACTATGGCTACACCTTC
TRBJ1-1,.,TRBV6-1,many,CASRPNPGRRRRNTEAFF,TGTGCCAGCAGGCCTAATCCTGGCAGACGCCGCCGGAACACTGAAGCTTTCTTT
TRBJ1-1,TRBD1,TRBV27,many,CASSLSLQGANTEAFF,TGTGCCAGCAGTTTATCGCTCCAGGGGGCTAACACTGAAGCTTTCTTT
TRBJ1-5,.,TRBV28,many,CASRPSGYQPQHF,TGTGCCAGCAGACCATCAGGTTATCAGCCCCAGCATTTT
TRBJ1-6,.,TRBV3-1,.,CASNKNSPLHF,TGTGCCAGCAACAAGAATTCACCCCTCCACTTT
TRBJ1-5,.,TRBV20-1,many,CSAREGGNQPQHF,TGCAGTGCTAGAGAGGGGGGGAATCAGCCCCAGCATTTT
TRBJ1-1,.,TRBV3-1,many,CASSQGPVDTEAFF,TGTGCCAGCAGCCAAGGGCCAGTTGACACTGAAGCTTTCTTT
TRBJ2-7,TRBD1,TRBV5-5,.,CASSSPGGSNYEQYF,TGTGCCAGCAGCTCACCAGGGGGCAGTAACTACGAGCAGTACTTC
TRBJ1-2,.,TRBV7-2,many,CASSLVLRDTWGYTF,TGTGCCAGCAGCTTAGTTCTCAGGGATACATGGGGCTACACCTTC
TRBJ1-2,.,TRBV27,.,CASSLSGGTYGYTF,TGTGCCAGCAGTTTGTCGGGGGGGACCTATGGCTACACCTTC
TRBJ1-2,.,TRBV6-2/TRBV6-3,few,CASSYSSAGQSYGYTF,TGTGCCAGCAGTTACTCGAGCGCAGGGCAGAGCTATGGCTACACCTTC
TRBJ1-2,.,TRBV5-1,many,CASSLGGGFNYGYTF,TGCGCCAGCAGCTTGGGAGGAGGATTCAACTATGGCTACACCTTC
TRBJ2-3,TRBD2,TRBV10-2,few,CASSEPVGSGRSDTQYF,TGCGCCAGCAGTGAGCCCGTGGGTAGCGGGAGATCAGATACGCAGTATTTT
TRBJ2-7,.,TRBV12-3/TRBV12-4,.,CASSLGLGVYYEQYF,TGTGCCAGCAGCTTGGGTTTGGGGGTGTACTACGAGCAGTACTTC
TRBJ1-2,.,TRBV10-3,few,CAITGGGNYGYTF,TGTGCCATCACCGGGGGGGGAAACTATGGCTACACCTTC
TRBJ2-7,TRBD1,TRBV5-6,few,CASSLVSGQGSYEQYF,TGTGCCAGCAGCTTGGTTTCGGGACAGGGGTCCTACGAGCAGTACTTC
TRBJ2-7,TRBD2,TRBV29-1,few,CSVEDVASGTYEQYF,TGCAGCGTTGAAGATGTCGCTAGCGGGACCTACGAGCAGTACTTC